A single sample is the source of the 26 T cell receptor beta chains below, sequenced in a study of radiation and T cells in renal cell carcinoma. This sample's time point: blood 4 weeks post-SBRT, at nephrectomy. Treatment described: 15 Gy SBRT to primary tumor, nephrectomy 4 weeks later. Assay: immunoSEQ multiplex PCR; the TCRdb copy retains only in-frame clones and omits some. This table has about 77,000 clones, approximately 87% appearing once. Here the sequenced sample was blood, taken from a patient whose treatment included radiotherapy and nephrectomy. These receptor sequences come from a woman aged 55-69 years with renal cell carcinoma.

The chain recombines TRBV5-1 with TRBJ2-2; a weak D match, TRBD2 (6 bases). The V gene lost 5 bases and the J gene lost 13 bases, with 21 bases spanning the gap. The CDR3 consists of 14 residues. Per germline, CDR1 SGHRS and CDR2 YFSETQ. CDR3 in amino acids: CASRAGGGIPGLFF. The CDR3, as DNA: TGCGCCAGCAGAGCGGGTGGCGGTATTCCCGGGCTGTTTTTT.

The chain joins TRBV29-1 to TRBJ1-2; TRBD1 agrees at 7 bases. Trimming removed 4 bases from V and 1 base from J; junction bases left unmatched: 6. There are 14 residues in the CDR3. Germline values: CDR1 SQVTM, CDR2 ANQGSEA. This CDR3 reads CSVGYTGDNYGYTF. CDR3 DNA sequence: TGCAGCGTTGGCTATACAGGGGATAACTATGGCTACACCTTC. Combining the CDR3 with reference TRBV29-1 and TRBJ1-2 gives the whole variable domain SAVISQKPSRDICQRGTSLTIQCQVDSQVTMMFWYRQQPGQSLTLIATANQGSEATYESGFVIDKFPISRPNLTFSTLTVSNMSPEDSSIYLCSVGYTGDNYGYTFGSGTRLTVV.

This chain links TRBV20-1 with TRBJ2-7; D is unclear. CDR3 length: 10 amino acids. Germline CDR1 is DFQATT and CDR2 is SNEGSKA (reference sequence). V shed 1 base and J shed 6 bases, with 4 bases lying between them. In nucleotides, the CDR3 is TGCAGTGCTAGAGTAGGCGAGCAGTACTTC. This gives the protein CSARVGEQYF.

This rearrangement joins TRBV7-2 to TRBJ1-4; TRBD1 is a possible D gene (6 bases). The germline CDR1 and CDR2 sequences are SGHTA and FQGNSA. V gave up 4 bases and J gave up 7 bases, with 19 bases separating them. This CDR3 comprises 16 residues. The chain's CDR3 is CASSSFSQGAGEKLFF. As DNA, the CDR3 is TGTGCCAGCAGCTCCTTCTCACAGGGTGCGGGTGAAAAACTGTTTTTT. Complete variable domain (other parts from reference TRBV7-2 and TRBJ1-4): GAGVSQSPSNKVTEKGKDVELRCDPISGHTALYWYRQSLGQGLEFLIYFQGNSAPDKSGLPSDRFSAERTGGSVSTLTIQRTQQEDSAVYLCASSSFSQGAGEKLFFGSGTQLSVL.

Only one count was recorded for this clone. The CDR3 region has the DNA TGTGCCAGCAGCTTAGGGGCGCCGACGGAGAGTGACAATGAGCAGTTCTTC. This translates into CASSLGAPTESDNEQFF. This rearrangement joins TRBV11-3 to TRBJ2-1; D is ambiguous. CDR3 length equals 17 residues. With 1 base removed from V and 5 bases from J, the gap between germline ends came to 18 bases. Germline values: CDR1 SGHNT, CDR2 YENEEA.

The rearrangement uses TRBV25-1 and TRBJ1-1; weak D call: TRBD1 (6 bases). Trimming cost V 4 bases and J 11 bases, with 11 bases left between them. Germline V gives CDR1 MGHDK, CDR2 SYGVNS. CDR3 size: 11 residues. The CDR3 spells CASSAGGAAFF. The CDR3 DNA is TGTGCCAGCAGTGCGGGGGGGGCGGCTTTCTTT.

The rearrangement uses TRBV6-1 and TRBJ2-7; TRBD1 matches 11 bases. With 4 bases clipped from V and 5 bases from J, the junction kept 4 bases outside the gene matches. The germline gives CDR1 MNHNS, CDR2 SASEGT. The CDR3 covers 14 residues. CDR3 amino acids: CASSVDRGHDEQYF. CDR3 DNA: TGTGCCAGCAGTGTGGACAGGGGGCACGACGAGCAGTACTTC.

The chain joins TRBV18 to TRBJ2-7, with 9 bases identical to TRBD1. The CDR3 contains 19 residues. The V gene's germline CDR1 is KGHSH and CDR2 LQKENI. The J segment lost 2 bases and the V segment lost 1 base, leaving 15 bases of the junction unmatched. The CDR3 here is CASSPLAGQGSYTAYEQYF. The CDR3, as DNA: TGTGCCAGCTCACCACTTGCCGGACAGGGGTCCTACACGGCCTACGAGCAGTACTTC.

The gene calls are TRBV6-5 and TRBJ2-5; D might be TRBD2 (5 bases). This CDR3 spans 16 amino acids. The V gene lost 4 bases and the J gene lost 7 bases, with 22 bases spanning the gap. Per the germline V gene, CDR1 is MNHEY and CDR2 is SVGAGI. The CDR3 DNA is TGTGCCAGCAGTTCCGGAGAGGGATTAGGTTTGGGGACCCAGTACTTC. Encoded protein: CASSSGEGLGLGTQYF.

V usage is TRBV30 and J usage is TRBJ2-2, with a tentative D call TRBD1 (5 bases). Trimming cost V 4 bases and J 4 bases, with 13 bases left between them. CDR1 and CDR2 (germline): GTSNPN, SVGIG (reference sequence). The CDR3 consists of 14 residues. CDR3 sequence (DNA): TGTGCCTGGAAAGGCAGGGCTAGCACCGGGGAGCTGTTTTTT. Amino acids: CAWKGRASTGELFF.

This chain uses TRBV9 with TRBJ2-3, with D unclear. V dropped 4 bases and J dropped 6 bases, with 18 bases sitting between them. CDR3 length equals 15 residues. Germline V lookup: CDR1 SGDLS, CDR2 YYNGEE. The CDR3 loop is CASSPSGPGFDTQYF. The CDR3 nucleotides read TGTGCCAGCAGCCCTTCCGGACCCGGATTCGATACGCAGTATTTT.

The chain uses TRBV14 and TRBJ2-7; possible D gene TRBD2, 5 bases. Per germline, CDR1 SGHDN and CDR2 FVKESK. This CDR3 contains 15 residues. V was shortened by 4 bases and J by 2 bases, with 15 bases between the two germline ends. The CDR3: CASSLNGEGTYEQYF. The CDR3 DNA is TGTGCCAGCAGCCTCAACGGAGAGGGAACCTACGAGCAGTACTTC. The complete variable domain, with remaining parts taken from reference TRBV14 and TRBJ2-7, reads EAGVTQFPSHSVIEKGQTVTLRCDPISGHDNLYWYRRVMGKEIKFLLHFVKESKQDESGMPNNRFLAERTGGTYSTLKVQPAELEDSGVYFCASSLNGEGTYEQYFGPGTRLTVT.

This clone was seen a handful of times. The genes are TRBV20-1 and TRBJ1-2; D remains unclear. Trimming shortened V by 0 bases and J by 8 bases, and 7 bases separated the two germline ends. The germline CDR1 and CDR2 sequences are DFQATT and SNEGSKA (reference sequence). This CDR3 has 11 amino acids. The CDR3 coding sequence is TGCAGTGCTAGAGATCCTCGGGGCTACACCTTC. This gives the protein CSARDPRGYTF.

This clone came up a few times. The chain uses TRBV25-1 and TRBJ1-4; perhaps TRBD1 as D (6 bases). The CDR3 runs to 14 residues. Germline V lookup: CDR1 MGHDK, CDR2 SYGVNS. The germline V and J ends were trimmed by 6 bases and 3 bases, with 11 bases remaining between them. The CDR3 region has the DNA TGTGCCAGCAGCCAGGGGTTGGCTAATGAAAAACTGTTTTTT. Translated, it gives CASSQGLANEKLFF.

The CDR3 DNA reads TGTGCCAGCAGCTTTAGTCGACCCTCTGAAAAACTGTTTTTT. Protein sequence: CASSFSRPSEKLFF. The rearrangement uses TRBV7-9 and TRBJ1-4; D is undetermined. The V end lost 3 bases, the J end lost 7 bases, and 12 bases lay between the germline ends. The CDR3 sequence is 14 residues long. Germline assignment: CDR1 SEHNR and CDR2 FQNEAQ (reference sequence).

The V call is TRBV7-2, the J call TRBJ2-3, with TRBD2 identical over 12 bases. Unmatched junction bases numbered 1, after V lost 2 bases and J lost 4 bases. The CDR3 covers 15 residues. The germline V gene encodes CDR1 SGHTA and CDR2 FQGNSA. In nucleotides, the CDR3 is TGTGCCAGCAGCTTACTAGCGGGAGGGGCAGATACGCAGTATTTT. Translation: CASSLLAGGADTQYF.

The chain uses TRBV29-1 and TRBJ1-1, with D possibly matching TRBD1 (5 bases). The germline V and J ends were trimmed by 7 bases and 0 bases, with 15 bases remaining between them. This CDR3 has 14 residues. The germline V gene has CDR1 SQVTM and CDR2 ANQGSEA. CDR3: CSAQRQGLNTEAFF. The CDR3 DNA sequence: TGCAGCGCCCAGCGGCAGGGCTTGAACACTGAAGCTTTCTTT.

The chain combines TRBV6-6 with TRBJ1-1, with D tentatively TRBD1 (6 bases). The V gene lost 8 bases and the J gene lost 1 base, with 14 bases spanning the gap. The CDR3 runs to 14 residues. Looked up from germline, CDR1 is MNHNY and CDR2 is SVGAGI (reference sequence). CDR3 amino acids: CASFQSGQNTEAFF. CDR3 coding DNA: TGTGCCAGCTTCCAATCGGGACAGAACACTGAAGCTTTCTTT.

The CDR3 nucleotides are TGTGCCAGCAGCTTGTGGAGGCAAAGAGGTCGGACTGAAGCTTTCTTT. Protein: CASSLWRQRGRTEAFF. The chain carries TRBV4-2 and TRBJ1-1; unclear D gene. The CDR3 loop spans 16 amino acids. CDR1 is LGHNA, CDR2 YNFKEQ, per germline. Trimming removed 5 bases from V and 5 bases from J, with 21 bases in between.

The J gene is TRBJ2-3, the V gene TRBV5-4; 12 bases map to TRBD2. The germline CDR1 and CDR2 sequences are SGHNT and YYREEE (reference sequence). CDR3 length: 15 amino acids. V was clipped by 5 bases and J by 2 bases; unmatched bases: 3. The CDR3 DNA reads TGTGCCAGCAGTTCTAGCGGGGGGGCCACAGATACGCAGTATTTT. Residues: CASSSSGGATDTQYF.

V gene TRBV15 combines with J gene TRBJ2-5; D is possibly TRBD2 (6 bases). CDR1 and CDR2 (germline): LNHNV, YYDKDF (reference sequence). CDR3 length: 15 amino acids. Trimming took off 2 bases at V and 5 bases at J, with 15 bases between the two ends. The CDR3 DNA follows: TGTGCCACCAGCAGATCCCCGGGACGGGGGGAGACCCAGTACTTC. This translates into CATSRSPGRGETQYF.

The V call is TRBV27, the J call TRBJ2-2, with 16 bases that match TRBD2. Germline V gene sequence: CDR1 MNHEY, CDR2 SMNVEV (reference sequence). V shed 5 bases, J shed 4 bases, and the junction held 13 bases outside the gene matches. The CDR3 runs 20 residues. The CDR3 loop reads CASSPHPGLAGGPSTGELFF. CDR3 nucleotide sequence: TGTGCCAGCAGTCCTCATCCGGGACTAGCGGGGGGGCCGTCCACCGGGGAGCTGTTTTTT.

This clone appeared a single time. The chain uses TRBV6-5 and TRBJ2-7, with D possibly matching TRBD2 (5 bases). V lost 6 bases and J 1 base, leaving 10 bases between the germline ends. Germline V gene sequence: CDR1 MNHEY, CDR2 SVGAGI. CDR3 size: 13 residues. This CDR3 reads CASRGLTSYEQYF. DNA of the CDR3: TGTGCCAGCAGAGGACTCACTTCCTACGAGCAGTACTTC.

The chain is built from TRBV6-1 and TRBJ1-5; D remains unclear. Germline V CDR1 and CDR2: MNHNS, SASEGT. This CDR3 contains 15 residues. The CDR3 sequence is CATMRQSYSNQPQHF. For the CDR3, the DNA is TGTGCTACGATGAGACAAAGCTATAGCAATCAGCCCCAGCATTTT.

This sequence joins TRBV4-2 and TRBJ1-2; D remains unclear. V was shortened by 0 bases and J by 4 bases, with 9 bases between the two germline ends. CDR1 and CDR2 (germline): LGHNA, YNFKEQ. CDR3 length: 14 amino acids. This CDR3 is CASSQEPLGYGYTF. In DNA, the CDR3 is TGTGCCAGCAGCCAAGAACCTCTAGGCTATGGCTACACCTTC.

CDR3 bases: TGCAGCGCCTCGGCTGGTGCGGGGACTGAAAAACTGTTTTTT. Encoded protein: CSASAGAGTEKLFF. The chain has TRBV29-1 and TRBJ1-4, with a possible D match to TRBD1 (5 bases). The germline CDR1 and CDR2 sequences are SQVTM and ANQGSEA. Trimming left V 7 bases short and J 7 bases short, with 19 bases between. The CDR3 spans 14 residues.